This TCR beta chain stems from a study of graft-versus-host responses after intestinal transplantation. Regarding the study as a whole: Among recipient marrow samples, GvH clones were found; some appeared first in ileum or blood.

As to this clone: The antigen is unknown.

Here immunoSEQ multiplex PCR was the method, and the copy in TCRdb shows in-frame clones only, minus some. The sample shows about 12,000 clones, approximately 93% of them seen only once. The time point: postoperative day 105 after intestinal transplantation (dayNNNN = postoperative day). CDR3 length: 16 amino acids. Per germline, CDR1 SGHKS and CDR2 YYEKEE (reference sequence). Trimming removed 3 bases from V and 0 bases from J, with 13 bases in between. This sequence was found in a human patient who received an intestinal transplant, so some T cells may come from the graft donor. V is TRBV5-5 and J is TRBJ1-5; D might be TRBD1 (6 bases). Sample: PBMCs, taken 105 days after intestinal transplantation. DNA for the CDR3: TGTGCCAGCAGCTCGTGGGACATCGATAGCAATCAGCCCCAGCATTTT. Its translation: CASSSWDIDSNQPQHF.